These 30 T cell receptor beta chains were sequenced from one sample in a study of T cells in Graves' hyperthyroidism and ophthalmopathy. TCR beta CDR3 regions were amplified from RNA transcripts. The TCR CDR3 was amplified in a first-round RT-PCR using the HTBI primer set. TCRdb independently ran MiXCR on the multiplex PCR reads; one entry per CDR3 protein. The data show 550,000 to 850,000 distinct CDR3 sequences, roughly 20% seen once. Sequences were obtained from blood. The receptor source for this set is a woman in her fifties or sixties with Graves' hyperthyroidism that later progressed to Graves' ophthalmopathy.

This clonotype was seen more than once but under ten times. V and J are TRBV12-3 or TRBV12-4 and TRBJ1-2, with 10 bases that match TRBD1. CDR3 length equals 15 residues. V shed 4 bases and J 0 bases; nucleotides not matched to a gene: 2. For the CDR3, the DNA is TGTGCCAGCAGTTCCGGACAGGGGGCTAACTATGGCTACACCTTC. Its protein product is CASSSGQGANYGYTF.

This sequence joins TRBV7-2 and TRBJ1-5; D remains unclear. CDR1 and CDR2 (germline): SGHTA, FQGNSA. V lost 3 bases, J lost 6 bases, and 18 bases lay in between. CDR3 length equals 16 residues. The DNA for the CDR3 is TGTGCCAGCAGCTTTTCGGCCCCTCCGGGAGGTCAGCCCCAGCATTTT. Protein product: CASSFSAPPGGQPQHF.

This clonotype appeared a few times. The genes are TRBV29-1 and TRBJ2-5; D may correspond to TRBD1 or TRBD2 (5 bases each). V lost 6 bases, J lost 1 base, and 15 bases lay in between. The CDR3 spans 14 residues. Germline V lookup: CDR1 SQVTM, CDR2 ANQGSEA. The CDR3 DNA follows: TGCAGCGTCCTCTGGCCTGGGGGCCAAGAGACCCAGTACTTC. Protein product: CSVLWPGGQETQYF.

This clonotype was recorded at least ten times. This chain joins TRBV2 and TRBJ2-3; 8 bases are a match to TRBD1. V was clipped by 4 bases and J by 4 bases; unmatched bases: 4. Germline CDR1 is SNHLY and CDR2 is FYNNEI. The CDR3 covers 14 residues. DNA for the CDR3: TGTGCCAGCAGTGTCTCCAGGGGGCCAGATACGCAGTATTTT. As protein: CASSVSRGPDTQYF.

In this sample, this clonotype turned up a few times. This chain links TRBV9 with TRBJ2-4; TRBD2 aligns across 7 bases. This CDR3 spans 15 amino acids. After removal of 0 bases from V and 8 bases from J, the junction contained 8 bases not matched to a gene. Germline assignment: CDR1 SGDLS and CDR2 YYNGEE. In DNA form, the CDR3 reads TGTGCCAGCAGCGTAGCGGGTTCGAGCGGGGACATTCAGTACTTC. Amino acids: CASSVAGSSGDIQYF. Full variable domain (rest looked up from reference TRBV9 and TRBJ2-4): DSGVTQTPKHLITATGQRVTLRCSPRSGDLSVYWYQQSLDQGLQFLIQYYNGEERAKGNILERFSAQQFPDLHSELNLSSLELGDSALYFCASSVAGSSGDIQYFGAGTRLSVL.

CDR3 region: CSARDGTETNEKLFF. The CDR3 nucleotides read TGCAGTGCTAGAGATGGTACGGAAACTAATGAAAAACTGTTTTTT. This chain connects TRBV20-1 to TRBJ1-4; unclear D gene. Germline CDR1 reads DFQATT; CDR2 reads SNEGSKA (reference sequence). Trimming took off 0 bases at V and 1 base at J, with 9 bases between the two ends. This CDR3 contains 15 residues.

The chain recombines TRBV20-1 with TRBJ1-2, with TRBD1 identical over 7 bases. The J segment lost 2 bases and the V segment lost 0 bases, leaving 6 bases of the junction unmatched. Germline lookup yields CDR1 DFQATT and CDR2 SNEGSKA (reference sequence). The CDR3 extends over 15 amino acids. The CDR3 here is CSARDPAGGNYGYTF. CDR3 in DNA: TGCAGTGCTAGAGATCCGGCAGGGGGGAACTATGGCTACACCTTC.

This clonotype was recorded many times. The chain combines TRBV12-3 or TRBV12-4 with TRBJ2-6; unclear D gene. The V and J ends lost 8 bases and 0 bases respectively, with 5 bases between them. The CDR3 is 13 amino acids. CDR3 in amino acids: CASQFSGANVLTF. The CDR3 DNA sequence: TGTGCCAGCCAGTTCTCTGGGGCCAACGTCCTGACTTTC.

This clonotype was seen only a few times. The V and J genes are TRBV12-5 and TRBJ2-2, with D maybe TRBD2 (5 bases). Trimming left V 0 bases short and J 3 bases short, with 11 bases between. The CDR3 sequence is 16 residues long. CDR1 LGHNT and CDR2 FRNRAP come from the germline V gene. The CDR3 here is CASGLVVAGDTGELFF. Written as DNA, the CDR3 is TGTGCTAGTGGTTTGGTGGTCGCGGGTGACACCGGGGAGCTGTTTTTT.

The chain combines TRBV4-2 with TRBJ2-1; TRBD2 matches at 7 bases. This CDR3 region has 16 residues. V gave up 0 bases and J gave up 7 bases; unmatched junction bases: 9. Looked up from germline, CDR1 is LGHNA and CDR2 is YNFKEQ. The CDR3 loop is CASSQELGHGGNEQFF. CDR3 DNA: TGTGCCAGCAGCCAAGAACTGGGTCACGGGGGGAATGAGCAGTTCTTC.

This clonotype was recorded at least ten times. This chain joins TRBV11-2 and TRBJ2-5; the D gene could be TRBD1 or TRBD2 (5 bases each). This CDR3 comprises 16 residues. The V gene lost 4 bases and the J gene lost 2 bases, with 17 bases spanning the gap. The germline V gene has CDR1 SGHAT and CDR2 FQNNGV. The CDR3 DNA is TGTGCCAGCAGCTCCCCGGGGCACATACGACAAGAGACCCAGTACTTC. Translation: CASSSPGHIRQETQYF.

This clonotype came up many times. J is TRBJ1-5 and V is TRBV7-6, with TRBD1 identical over 7 bases. The V gene's germline CDR1 is SGHVS and CDR2 FNYEAQ. The CDR3 consists of 15 residues. Trimming cost V 5 bases and J 0 bases; bases outside gene matches: 4. CDR3 sequence reads: CASSPNRGSNQPQHF. In DNA, the CDR3 is TGTGCCAGCAGCCCAAACAGGGGTAGCAATCAGCCCCAGCATTTT.

V gene TRBV27 combines with J gene TRBJ1-6; possibly TRBD1 for D (5 bases). CDR3 length: 15 residues. The V gene's germline CDR1 is MNHEY and CDR2 SMNVEV (reference sequence). V lost 5 bases to trimming and J lost 6 bases, with 14 bases between them. CDR3 sequence (DNA): TGTGCCAGCAGTGGGGGGACCTGGGGTAATTCACCCCTCCACTTT. Translating gives CASSGGTWGNSPLHF.

The genes are TRBV20-1 and TRBJ1-5, with D tentatively TRBD1 (6 bases). This CDR3 comprises 16 residues. Deletions cut 3 bases from V and 0 bases from J, with 15 bases between. The germline CDR1 and CDR2 sequences are DFQATT and SNEGSKA (reference sequence). CDR3 loop: CSARSRTASSNQPQHF. CDR3 DNA sequence: TGCAGTGCTAGGTCACGGACAGCCTCTAGCAATCAGCCCCAGCATTTT.

The V gene is TRBV5-6, the J gene TRBJ2-7, with 7 bases identical to TRBD1. Germline trimming cut 3 bases from V and 0 bases from J; bases unmatched to any gene: 6. This CDR3 has 15 residues. The germline CDR1 and CDR2 sequences are SGHDT and YYEEEE. The CDR3 DNA is TGTGCCAGCAGCTACCGGGACAGAAGCTCCTACGAGCAGTACTTC. As protein: CASSYRDRSSYEQYF.

This clonotype was recorded many times. The chain recombines TRBV7-9 with TRBJ2-7; 7 bases line up with TRBD1. V trimming: 7 bases; J trimming: 2 bases; junction bases outside the gene matches: 5. There are 13 residues in the CDR3. CDR1 and CDR2 from the germline V gene are SEHNR and FQNEAQ (reference sequence). CDR3 amino acids: CASKGDRPYEQYF. In nucleotides, the CDR3 is TGTGCCAGCAAGGGGGACAGACCCTACGAGCAGTACTTC.

The count of this clonotype is one. The rearrangement joins TRBV12-3 or TRBV12-4 to TRBJ1-3; no clear D gene. The V end was cut by 3 bases, the J end by 8 bases, with 11 bases between. The CDR3 extends over 13 amino acids. In nucleotides, the CDR3 is TGTGCCAGCAGTTTGTCATCCGGAGACACCATATATTTT. This sequence encodes CASSLSSGDTIYF.

This clonotype occurred a few times. This sequence joins TRBV7-8 and TRBJ2-3; D is unclear. CDR3 size: 15 residues. Trimming removed 4 bases at V and 10 bases at J, with 21 bases between. Germline values: CDR1 SGHVS, CDR2 FQNEAQ. This CDR3 reads CASSSARTLLIAQYF. The CDR3 region has the DNA TGTGCCAGCAGCTCGGCCCGGACCCTCCTTATTGCGCAGTATTTT.

As regards this clonotype: A much larger clone lies a single base off, so this may be a read error. V usage is TRBV3-1 and J usage is TRBJ2-5, with D possibly matching TRBD1 (5 bases). Germline V gene lookup returns CDR1 LGHDT and CDR2 YNNKEL (reference sequence). The CDR3 contains 16 residues. The V and J ends lost 4 bases and 1 base respectively, with 16 bases between them. This CDR3 reads CASSLPTARAQETQYF. The CDR3 bases are TGTGCCAGCAGCCTCCCAACGGCCAGGGCCCAAGAGACCCAGTACTTC.

The table lists this clonotype with many counts. The chain employs TRBV2 and TRBJ2-7, with 7 bases aligning to TRBD1. The germline CDR1 and CDR2 sequences are SNHLY and FYNNEI. CDR3 length: 15 residues. The V and J ends lost 6 bases and 5 bases, in that order; junction bases with no gene match: 13. As DNA, the CDR3 is TGTGCCAGCAGGGCGACAGGGTTCCTTCTACACGAGCAGTACTTC. Residues: CASRATGFLLHEQYF.

The chain couples TRBV28 to TRBJ2-7; D may be TRBD1 (5 bases). Between the trimmed V and J ends, which lost 7 bases and 5 bases, there was a span of 15 bases. Germline assignment: CDR1 MDHEN and CDR2 SYDVKM. This CDR3 has 13 amino acids. CDR3 loop: CASTSGQGHEQYF. The CDR3 DNA reads TGTGCCAGCACCTCCGGGCAGGGCCACGAGCAGTACTTC.

At least ten counts were recorded for this clonotype. The gene calls are TRBV7-8 and TRBJ2-1; 8 bases are shared with TRBD2. This CDR3 comprises 14 residues. V lost 3 bases to trimming and J lost 9 bases; unmatched junction nucleotides: 7. Germline V lookup: CDR1 SGHVS, CDR2 FQNEAQ. For the CDR3, the DNA is TGTGCCAGCAGCTTTACTGCGGGGGGACCTGAGCAGTTCTTC. Residues: CASSFTAGGPEQFF.

The table lists this clonotype with many counts. The chain employs TRBV2 and TRBJ1-5, with 8 bases that match TRBD1. J was trimmed by 3 bases and V by 6 bases; bases with no gene match: 4. CDR1 SNHLY and CDR2 FYNNEI come from the germline V gene. The CDR3 spans 14 residues. The CDR3 DNA is TGTGCCAGCAGGAGACAGGGGCCCAATCAGCCCCAGCATTTT. Protein: CASRRQGPNQPQHF.

This chain uses TRBV19 with TRBJ2-7; 8 bases fit TRBD2. CDR1 and CDR2 from the germline V gene are LNHDA and SQIVND (reference sequence). Unmatched junction bases numbered 6, after V lost 5 bases and J lost 0 bases. CDR3 size: 15 residues. Here the CDR3 DNA reads TGTGCCAGTAGTGAGAAGCGGGGGATCTCCTACGAGCAGTACTTC. Its translation: CASSEKRGISYEQYF.

The genes are TRBV7-9 and TRBJ2-1; D uncertain. CDR3 length: 14 residues. Germline values: CDR1 SEHNR, CDR2 FQNEAQ (reference sequence). Trimming stripped 6 bases from V and 4 bases from J, with 13 bases between. CDR3 nucleotide sequence: TGTGCCAGCAGTAACCAGACGGTGTACAATGAGCAGTTCTTC. Its translation is CASSNQTVYNEQFF. The full variable domain, rest sourced from reference TRBV7-9 and TRBJ2-1, is DTGVSQNPRHKITKRGQNVTFRCDPISEHNRLYWYRQTLGQGPEFLTYFQNEAQLEKSRLLSDRFSAERPKGSFSTLEIQRTEQGDSAMYLCASSNQTVYNEQFFGPGTRLTVL.

The V gene is TRBV6-1, the J gene TRBJ1-3; D is possibly TRBD1 (6 bases). Between the trimmed V and J ends, which lost 6 bases and 0 bases, there was a span of 15 bases. Germline loops: CDR1 MNHNS, CDR2 SASEGT. The CDR3 is 16 amino acids. DNA of the CDR3: TGTGCCAGCAGGCCCCAGGGACAACTCTCTGGAAACACCATATATTTT. Translation gives CASRPQGQLSGNTIYF.

This rearrangement joins TRBV20-1 to TRBJ1-3, with a possible D match to TRBD1 (6 bases). From germline, CDR1 is DFQATT and CDR2 SNEGSKA (reference sequence). The germline V and J ends were trimmed by 1 base and 2 bases, with 9 bases remaining between them. CDR3 length: 14 amino acids. CDR3 amino acids: CSARADRPGNTIYF. CDR3 bases: TGCAGTGCTAGAGCGGACAGACCTGGAAACACCATATATTTT.

This clonotype appeared a few times. V usage is TRBV20-1 and J usage is TRBJ2-2; a possible D gene is TRBD1 (5 bases). The germline CDR1 and CDR2 sequences are DFQATT and SNEGSKA (reference sequence). The V gene lost 3 bases and the J gene lost 0 bases, with 11 bases spanning the gap. The CDR3 totals 15 residues. CDR3 sequence: CSARGQATNTGELFF. CDR3 DNA: TGCAGTGCTAGGGGGCAGGCCACGAACACCGGGGAGCTGTTTTTT.

This chain joins TRBV15 and TRBJ2-3; D may be TRBD1 or TRBD2 (5 bases each). Germline V CDR1 and CDR2: LNHNV, YYDKDF (reference sequence). With 0 bases removed from V and 5 bases from J, the gap between germline ends came to 15 bases. This CDR3 comprises 16 residues. The CDR3 is CATSRDSQGVGDTQYF. The DNA of the CDR3 is TGTGCCACCAGCAGAGATTCTCAGGGAGTTGGAGATACGCAGTATTTT.

The chain employs TRBV4-1 and TRBJ1-1; 9 bases are shared with TRBD1. Trimming took 10 bases from V and 5 from J; bases not matched to a gene: 8. The CDR3 length is 13 residues. Germline CDR1 MGHRA, CDR2 YSYEKL. CDR3 loop: CATLGTGHTEAFF. The CDR3 DNA is TGCGCCACCCTAGGGACAGGGCATACTGAAGCTTTCTTT.